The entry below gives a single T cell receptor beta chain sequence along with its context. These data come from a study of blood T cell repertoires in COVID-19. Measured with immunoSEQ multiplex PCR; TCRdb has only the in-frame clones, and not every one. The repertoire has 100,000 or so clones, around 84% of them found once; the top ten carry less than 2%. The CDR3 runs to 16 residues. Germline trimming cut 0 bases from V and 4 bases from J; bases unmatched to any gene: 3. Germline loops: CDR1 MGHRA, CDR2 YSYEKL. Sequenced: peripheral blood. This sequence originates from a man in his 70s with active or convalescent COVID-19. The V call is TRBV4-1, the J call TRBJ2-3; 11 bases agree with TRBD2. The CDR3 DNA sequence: TGCGCCAGCAGCCAAGATCTAGCGGGGGGCTCAGATACGCAGTATTTT. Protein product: CASSQDLAGGSDTQYF.